This TCR beta chain was observed in a study of identical twins. Study results and limitations: Memory repertoires showed no such pattern, whereas abundant cord blood beta clonotypes carried fewer insertions.

TCRdb itself ran the 5' RACE reads through MiXCR, one entry per CDR3 protein. Counted here are 700,000 or so distinct CDR3 sequences, about 9.4% occurring once; the ten biggest clones make up 0.8% to 1%. The CDR3 runs 15 residues. The trim removed 4 bases at V and 4 bases at J, leaving 7 bases unmatched. CDR1 SEHNR and CDR2 FQNEAQ come from the germline V gene (reference sequence). This clonotype was recorded many times. Its specificity is unknown. This sample was shared with a second study, whose subject was yellow fever vaccine responses in identical twins.

Sequences were obtained from PBMCs. The receptor comes from a woman under 30 in good health. The J gene is TRBJ2-1, the V gene TRBV7-9; 7 bases map to TRBD1. The CDR3 region is CASSSGTEYYNEQFF. The CDR3 coding sequence is TGTGCCAGCAGCTCCGGGACAGAGTATTACAATGAGCAGTTCTTC.